The text below deals with one TCR beta chain. Produced via immunoSEQ multiplex PCR; TCRdb's table is partial and in-frame only. The data hold approximately 70,000 clones, with 65% to 85% observed a single time. CDR1 and CDR2 from the germline V gene are SNHLY and FYNNEI. Trimming removed 6 bases from V and 9 bases from J; junction bases left unmatched: 15. This CDR3 region has 16 residues. The TCR beta libraries used around 2.2 micrograms of genomic DNA that came from cryopreserved PBMCs. The source of the sample is a study of cytotoxic CD8 clonotypes in ibrutinib-treated CLL. The source of this sequence is a human donor with chronic lymphocytic leukemia. The chain is built from TRBV2 and TRBJ1-5; TRBD1 aligns across 9 bases. Sequencing was performed on PBMCs, taken at disease progression, from a patient treated with ibrutinib. CDR3 amino acids: CASSSGTDRGLWPQHF. The CDR3 nucleotides are TGTGCCAGCAGCTCCGGTACGGACAGGGGCCTCTGGCCCCAGCATTTT.